This T cell receptor (beta chain) was captured by sequencing in a study of somatic mutations in cytotoxic T cells in rheumatoid arthritis. A word on this clone: Its antigen remains unknown.

V was pared by 1 base and J by 0 bases, with 10 bases between. Germline CDR1 and CDR2: LGHNT and FRNRAP. The CDR3 totals 16 residues. General study points: Within the rheumatoid arthritis patients, CD8+ clonality went up as age increased (Spearman r=0.49). The same was not true of the healthy controls. For rheumatoid arthritis patients, the slight TRBV07 underrepresentation lacked multiple-comparison adjustment. For CD8+ T-cell clonality, rheumatoid arthritis patients and age-matched healthy controls did not differ significantly.

Positive magnetic bead selection was used to isolate CD4+ and CD8+ cells; purity was checked by flow cytometry. The data were produced by immunoSEQ multiplex PCR, yet TCRdb's version contains in-frame clones alone and is incomplete. The sample includes about 10,000 clones, about nine tenths of them seen just once. The V gene is TRBV12-5, the J gene TRBJ2-4; D perhaps matches TRBD1 (5 bases). The origin of this receptor is a woman between 18 and 30 years old with rheumatoid arthritis. The sequencing sample was made of CD4+ T cells sorted from blood. CDR3 region: CASGLARELAKNIQYF. CDR3 sequence (DNA): TGTGCTAGTGGTTTGGCCAGGGAACTAGCCAAAAACATTCAGTACTTC.